This TCR beta chain emerged from a study of blood T cell repertoires in COVID-19. Study overall: Samples came from the United States, Italy and Spain, spanning acute and convalescent COVID-19.

In the original processing: Estimation of nucleated cell counts was performed using reference gene primer amplification. The protocol was immunoSEQ multiplex PCR, while the TCRdb copy is restricted to in-frame clones and leaves out a portion. V, J and clone size are those of that table, while D and trimming were read from the DNA. The table shows about 140,000 clones, with 60% to 80% occurring only once. Germline V gene data show CDR1 as SGHNT and CDR2 as YYREEE (reference sequence). With 5 bases clipped from V and 2 bases from J, the junction kept 6 bases outside the gene matches. This CDR3 has 14 residues. Membership in each cohort depended on participant-reported clinical history. Two negative PCRs, clearance, or symptom resolution characterized the recovered Cohort 3 donors. This clone was counted at least ten times.

The chain recombines TRBV5-4 with TRBJ1-2, with 7 bases fitting TRBD1. The TCR was taken from a woman aged 50 to 60 who had recovered from COVID-19. The material sequenced was PBMCs or T cells enriched from blood (not recorded which). DNA of the CDR3: TGTGCCAGCAGTCTTCCGGGACAGAACTATGGCTACACCTTC. This codes for CASSLPGQNYGYTF.